Given below is one TCR beta chain in context. The record originates from a study of blood T cell repertoires in COVID-19. Turning to the study itself: Samples came from the United States, Italy and Spain, spanning acute and convalescent COVID-19.

Profiled with immunoSEQ multiplex PCR; TCRdb holds only in-frame clones, not every one. The sample lists over 150,000 clones; around three quarters were seen once. Sequencing used peripheral blood. The clonotype originates from a man at least 80 years old with acute or convalescent COVID-19.

The CDR3 is CAIRAGTGNTGELFF. As DNA, the CDR3 is TGTGCCATCAGGGCCGGGACAGGGAACACCGGGGAGCTGTTTTTT. The chain carries TRBV10-3 and TRBJ2-2; 8 bases line up with TRBD1. The CDR3 is made up of 15 amino acids. The germline V gene has CDR1 ENHRY and CDR2 SYGVKD. Germline trimming cut 6 bases from V and 1 base from J; bases unmatched to any gene: 4.